The 26 T cell receptor beta chains listed next were all sequenced from one sample in a study of T cells in Graves' hyperthyroidism and ophthalmopathy. The CDR3 regions of TCR beta were amplified from RNA transcripts. The TCR CDR3 first-round RT-PCR relied on the HTBI primer set. TCRdb used MiXCR to reprocess the multiplex PCR reads, holding one entry per CDR3 protein. The table has about 480,000 distinct CDR3 sequences, around 14% seen once; the top ten hold less than 20%. Sequencing input: blood. These TCRs come from a woman aged 18-29 years with Graves' hyperthyroidism.

The chain carries TRBV12-3 or TRBV12-4 and TRBJ2-3; D possibly corresponds to TRBD2 (7 bases). This CDR3 spans 15 amino acids. V dropped 11 bases and J dropped 3 bases, with 21 bases sitting between them. The CDR3 loop reads CASAWGGGLTDTQYF. The CDR3 nucleotides read TGTGCCTCCGCCTGGGGAGGGGGTTTGACAGATACGCAGTATTTT.

The rearrangement uses TRBV2 and TRBJ2-4; 9 nucleotides agree with TRBD2. Germline V CDR1 and CDR2: SNHLY, FYNNEI. V dropped 5 bases and J dropped 9; count of bases not matched to a gene: 14. The CDR3 extends over 16 amino acids. The CDR3 sequence: CASSPGASGAQGIQYF. CDR3 nucleotides: TGTGCCAGCAGTCCGGGGGCTAGCGGGGCTCAGGGCATTCAGTACTTC. Looking up the rest from reference TRBV2 and TRBJ2-4 gives the full variable domain: EPEVTQTPSHQVTQMGQEVILRCVPISNHLYFYWYRQILGQKVEFLVSFYNNEISEKSEIFDDQFSVERPDGSNFTLKIRSTKLEDSAMYFCASSPGASGAQGIQYFGAGTRLSVL.

In this sample, this clonotype turned up many times. The chain carries TRBV11-1 and TRBJ2-2; TRBD2 might be the D (6 bases). CDR1 SGHAT and CDR2 FQDESV come from the germline V gene (reference sequence). V lost 6 bases to trimming and J lost 1 base, with 12 bases between them. This CDR3 has 15 amino acids. This CDR3 reads CASSRGRRNTGELFF. The CDR3 DNA reads TGTGCCAGCAGTCGTGGGAGGCGGAACACCGGGGAGCTGTTTTTT.

This chain connects TRBV7-8 to TRBJ2-2; unclear D gene. V was cut by 2 bases and J by 0 bases, with 13 bases left in between. The CDR3 covers 17 residues. Germline V gene lookup returns CDR1 SGHVS and CDR2 FQNEAQ. The chain's CDR3 is CASSLPGAESNTGELFF. CDR3 in DNA: TGTGCCAGCAGCTTACCCGGTGCGGAGTCGAACACCGGGGAGCTGTTTTTT.

DNA for the CDR3: TGCGCCAGCAGCTTGGTGGGGGAAGAAGCTTTCTTT. This codes for CASSLVGEEAFF. The J gene is TRBJ1-1, the V gene TRBV5-1; the D gene is possibly TRBD1 (5 bases). The CDR3 has 12 amino acids. Germline V gives CDR1 SGHRS, CDR2 YFSETQ. The germline V and J ends were trimmed by 0 bases and 8 bases, with 8 bases remaining between them.

V gene TRBV2 combines with J gene TRBJ2-1; 8 nucleotides align to TRBD2. V shed 0 bases and J 16 bases; nucleotides not matched to a gene: 14. CDR1 SNHLY and CDR2 FYNNEI come from the germline V gene. The CDR3 is made up of 15 amino acids. The CDR3 DNA follows: TGTGCCAGCAGTGAAGCGCTTCTTGGGGGACTAGAGATCTTCTTC. As protein: CASSEALLGGLEIFF.

As for this clonotype: Compared with germline, one end of the junction differs, possibly owing to a read error. The chain links TRBV24-1 to TRBJ2-1; TRBD2 aligns across 12 bases. CDR3 length: 16 amino acids. Germline V lookup: CDR1 KGHDR, CDR2 SFDVKD. CDR3 protein: CATGDPSLAGGYEQFF. For the CDR3, the DNA is TGTGCCACCGGTGACCCTTCACTAGCGGGAGGCTATGAGCAGTTCTTC.

This clonotype occurred many times. This sequence joins TRBV2 and TRBJ1-4; D is ambiguous. Germline CDR1 is SNHLY and CDR2 is FYNNEI. The ends were cut back, 7 bases at V and 8 bases at J, with 11 bases in the middle. This CDR3 region has 12 residues. Written as DNA, the CDR3 is TGTGCCAGCAAGGAGGTTCGGGAAAAACTGTTTTTT. Translated, it gives CASKEVREKLFF.

V gene TRBV27 combines with J gene TRBJ2-4, with 8 bases fitting TRBD2. In germline, CDR1 is MNHEY, CDR2 SMNVEV (reference sequence). This CDR3 comprises 19 residues. V trimming: 10 bases; J trimming: 1 base; junction bases outside the gene matches: 21. Here the CDR3 DNA reads TGTGCCACCACCCCACCGACGGGAGGGTCATTTATGGCCAAAAACATTCAGTACTTC. Its protein product is CATTPPTGGSFMAKNIQYF.

There are many counts of this clonotype. The gene calls are TRBV7-9 and TRBJ1-4; no reliable D call. In germline, CDR1 is SEHNR, CDR2 FQNEAQ (reference sequence). V was trimmed by 6 bases and J by 5 bases, leaving 13 bases between them. This CDR3 is 14 amino acids long. The CDR3 DNA sequence: TGTGCCAGCAGTTCCGGGAAAGGGAATGAAAAACTGTTTTTT. This encodes CASSSGKGNEKLFF.

There are many counts of this clonotype. The chain links TRBV12-3 or TRBV12-4 to TRBJ1-1, with D maybe TRBD1 (6 bases). The CDR3 totals 15 residues. V was shortened by 6 bases and J by 3 bases, with 17 bases between the two germline ends. The CDR3 DNA sequence: TGTGCCAGCAGCCCGCAAACAGGGTTCGACACTGAAGCTTTCTTT. Its protein is CASSPQTGFDTEAFF.

This clonotype came up many times. This chain joins TRBV20-1 and TRBJ2-1; 9 bases match TRBD2. CDR3 length: 14 residues. J lost 9 bases, V lost 6 bases, and 12 bases had no gene match. Germline lookup yields CDR1 DFQATT and CDR2 SNEGSKA (reference sequence). CDR3 loop: CSANRGRGSGEQFF. CDR3 nucleotides: TGCAGTGCAAATCGCGGGAGGGGATCCGGTGAGCAGTTCTTC.

This clonotype was observed a handful of times. The chain combines TRBV7-3 with TRBJ2-5; 8 bases match TRBD2. Germline CDR1 reads SGHTA; CDR2 reads FQGTGA. J was trimmed by 4 bases and V by 2 bases; bases with no gene match: 6. The CDR3 has 15 amino acids. The CDR3 region has the DNA TGTGCCAGCAGCTTACGCGGGAGGCCCCCAGAGACCCAGTACTTC. Its translation: CASSLRGRPPETQYF. Full variable domain (rest looked up from reference TRBV7-3 and TRBJ2-5): GAGVSQTPSNKVTEKGKYVELRCDPISGHTALYWYRQSLGQGPEFLIYFQGTGAADDSGLPNDRFFAVRPEGSVSTLKIQRTERGDSAVYLCASSLRGRPPETQYFGPGTRLLVL.

CDR3 residues: CASSLVSGKPLDYEQYF. The CDR3 region has the DNA TGTGCCAGCAGCTTAGTCAGCGGGAAGCCTCTGGATTACGAGCAGTACTTC. The chain couples TRBV11-2 to TRBJ2-7; 7 positions match TRBD2. Germline lookup yields CDR1 SGHAT and CDR2 FQNNGV. V lost 1 base to trimming and J lost 4 bases; unmatched junction nucleotides: 13. The CDR3 totals 17 residues. The whole variable domain, remainder taken from reference TRBV11-2 and TRBJ2-7, is EAGVAQSPRYKIIEKRQSVAFWCNPISGHATLYWYQQILGQGPKLLIQFQNNGVVDDSQLPKDRFSAERLKGVDSTLKIQPAKLEDSAVYLCASSLVSGKPLDYEQYFGPGTRLTVT.

This clonotype has a handful of counts. This may come from a read error, since a much larger clone is one base off. The V call is TRBV6-1, the J call TRBJ2-7; no reliable D call. In germline, CDR1 is MNHNS, CDR2 SASEGT. The V end was cut by 7 bases, the J end by 2 bases, with 12 bases between. The CDR3 covers 13 residues. The CDR3 nucleotides are TGTGCCAGCAACCTGAAACCCACCTACGAGCAGTACTTC. It codes for CASNLKPTYEQYF.

In its sample, this clonotype was seen many times. This chain uses TRBV11-2 with TRBJ2-2, with D perhaps being TRBD1 or TRBD2 (7 bases each). CDR3 size: 21 residues. V was cut by 3 bases and J by 3 bases, with 29 bases left in between. CDR1 SGHAT and CDR2 FQNNGV come from the germline V gene. The CDR3 here is CASSLGQPWTLAKADTGELFF. The CDR3 DNA reads as TGTGCCAGCAGCTTGGGACAGCCCTGGACACTAGCGAAAGCGGACACCGGGGAGCTGTTTTTT.

The table lists this clonotype with many counts. The chain uses TRBV27 and TRBJ1-1, with TRBD1 identical over 8 bases. This CDR3 region has 15 residues. Trimming at V came to 6 bases and at J to 0 bases, leaving 6 bases not matched to a gene. Germline V gene lookup returns CDR1 MNHEY and CDR2 SMNVEV (reference sequence). The CDR3: CASSPNRGLNTEAFF. CDR3 coding DNA: TGTGCCAGCAGCCCCAACAGGGGGTTGAACACTGAAGCTTTCTTT.

The rearrangement uses TRBV12-3 or TRBV12-4 and TRBJ1-3; unclear D gene. The CDR3 is 10 residues long. With 4 bases removed from V and 9 bases from J, the gap between germline ends came to 4 bases. CDR3 sequence (DNA): TGTGCCAGCAGTTCTGGCACCATATATTTT. Translation: CASSSGTIYF.

Notes on this clonotype: One junction end does not reproduce the germline sequence, and a read error may be involved. DNA for the CDR3: TGTACCAGCAGCCCCTGGACAGGAGGGGAATCACCCCTCCACTTT. Protein: CTSSPWTGGESPLHF. This chain connects TRBV7-8 to TRBJ1-6, with TRBD1 identical over 7 bases. The CDR3 consists of 15 residues. CDR1 SGHVS and CDR2 FQNEAQ come from the germline V gene.

The chain recombines TRBV3-1 with TRBJ2-1; 12 nucleotides match TRBD2. This CDR3 is built from 19 residues. CDR1 and CDR2 from the germline V gene are LGHDT and YNNKEL (reference sequence). Germline trimming cut 1 base from V and 9 bases from J; bases unmatched to any gene: 16. CDR3 in amino acids: CASSQVFSSGRAEGAEQFF. CDR3 DNA: TGTGCCAGCAGCCAAGTCTTTTCTAGCGGGAGGGCCGAGGGGGCTGAGCAGTTCTTC.

The chain uses TRBV9 and TRBJ2-1; 7 bases agree with TRBD2. V shed 0 bases, J shed 5 bases, and the junction held 5 bases outside the gene matches. There are 15 residues in the CDR3. Germline lookup yields CDR1 SGDLS and CDR2 YYNGEE. DNA for the CDR3: TGTGCCAGCAGCGTAGGCGGGAGAGGGGACAATGAGCAGTTCTTC. Its protein product is CASSVGGRGDNEQFF.

The J gene is TRBJ2-7, the V gene TRBV3-1; D is possibly TRBD1 or TRBD2 (5 bases each). Germline loops: CDR1 LGHDT, CDR2 YNNKEL (reference sequence). Trimming removed 5 bases at V and 7 bases at J, with 15 bases between. The CDR3 contains 13 residues. For the CDR3, the DNA is TGTGCCAGCAGCGATTTGCTGGGGGATGAGCAGTACGTC. Its translation: CASSDLLGDEQYV.

This clonotype occurred many times. The chain joins TRBV15 to TRBJ1-1, with 7 bases aligning to TRBD1. V gave up 0 bases and J gave up 4 bases; unmatched junction bases: 11. The CDR3 runs to 17 residues. Germline CDR1 and CDR2: LNHNV and YYDKDF (reference sequence). The CDR3 loop reads CATSRDTAGGMRTEAFF. Written as DNA, the CDR3 is TGTGCCACCAGCAGAGATACGGCAGGGGGAATGCGCACTGAAGCTTTCTTT. The whole variable domain, remainder taken from reference TRBV15 and TRBJ1-1, is DAMVIQNPRYQVTQFGKPVTLSCSQTLNHNVMYWYQQKSSQAPKLLFHYYDKDFNNEADTPDNFQSRRPNTSFCFLDIRSPGLGDTAMYLCATSRDTAGGMRTEAFFGQGTRLTVV.

This clonotype appeared a few times. The rearrangement uses TRBV6-1 and TRBJ1-1; D gene unclear. CDR1 and CDR2 (germline): MNHNS, SASEGT. Trimming shortened V by 6 bases and J by 8 bases, and 13 bases separated the two germline ends. The CDR3 is 12 amino acids. The CDR3 nucleotides are TGTGCCAGCAGGAGACCTGCGAGCGAAGCTTTCTTT. This encodes CASRRPASEAFF.

The table lists this clonotype with many counts. The chain links TRBV28 to TRBJ2-2; 7 nucleotides agree with TRBD1. CDR1 is MDHEN and CDR2 is SYDVKM in the germline V gene. This CDR3 has 15 amino acids. V dropped 6 bases and J dropped 3; count of bases not matched to a gene: 7. The CDR3, as DNA: TGTGCCAGCAGCATCCGGGACAGACACACCGGGGAGCTGTTTTTT. Translation gives CASSIRDRHTGELFF.

This clonotype was observed many times. The chain carries TRBV5-1 and TRBJ1-3, with D hard to call. Germline V gives CDR1 SGHRS, CDR2 YFSETQ. The CDR3 is made up of 14 amino acids. V was clipped by 0 bases and J by 4 bases, with 8 bases between them. The CDR3 DNA is TGCGCCAGCAGCTTGGAAGTGGCCGGAAACACCATATATTTT. Translation: CASSLEVAGNTIYF.